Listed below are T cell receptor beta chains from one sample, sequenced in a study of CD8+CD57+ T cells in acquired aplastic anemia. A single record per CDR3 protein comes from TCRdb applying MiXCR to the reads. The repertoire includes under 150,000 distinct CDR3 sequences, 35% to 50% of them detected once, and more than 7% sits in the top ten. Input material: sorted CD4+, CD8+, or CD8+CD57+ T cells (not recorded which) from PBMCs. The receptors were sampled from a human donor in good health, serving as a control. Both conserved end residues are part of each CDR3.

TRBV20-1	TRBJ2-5	CSARAWSGAGETQYF
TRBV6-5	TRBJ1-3	CASSYGGAGNTIYF
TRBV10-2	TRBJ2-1	CAILADSYNEQFF
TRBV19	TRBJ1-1	CASSIIGTGGGTEAFF
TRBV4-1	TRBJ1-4	CASSQAGVESEKLFF
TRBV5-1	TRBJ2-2	CASSQSSKGSGELFF
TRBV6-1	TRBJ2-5	CASSPQPRETQYF
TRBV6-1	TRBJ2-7	CASRDGLVTSYEQYF
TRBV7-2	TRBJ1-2	CASSPSRSYGYTF
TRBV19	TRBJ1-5	CASSAGGSQPQHF
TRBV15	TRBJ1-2	CATSRAPGRDYGYTF
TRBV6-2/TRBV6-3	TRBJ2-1	CASSYHPRGLTYNEQFF
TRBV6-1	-	CASRGSNIGSGQGDIQYF
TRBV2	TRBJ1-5	CASNSQGTQPQHF
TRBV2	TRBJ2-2	CATTRGQGSTGELFF
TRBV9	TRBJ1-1	CASSVGGREMNTEAFF
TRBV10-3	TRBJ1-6	CAVSEFFPGQGNSPLHF
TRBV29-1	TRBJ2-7	CSVDPGTSGFEQYF
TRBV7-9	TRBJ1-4	CASSFWVRRGNEKLFF
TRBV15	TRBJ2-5	CATRRLRGGGETQYF
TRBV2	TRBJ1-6	CASRDREASPLHF
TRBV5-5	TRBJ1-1	CASSLFRGLGNTEAFF
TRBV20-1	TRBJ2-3	CSAKLNSRSLDTQYF
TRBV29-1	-	CSVEDRATLGYTF
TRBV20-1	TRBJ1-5	CSAQGQGIWNQPQHF
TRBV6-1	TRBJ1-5	CASSELQGFQPQHF
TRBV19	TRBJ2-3	CASSSGGTNTDTQYF
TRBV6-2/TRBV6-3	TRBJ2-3	CASSYSRLAGPTDTQYF
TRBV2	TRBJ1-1	CASSARRGGFTEAFF
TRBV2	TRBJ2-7	CASGGGRALDTYEQYF
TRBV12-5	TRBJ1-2	CASGPGQAYGYTF
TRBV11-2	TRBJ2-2	CASSHLGGNTGELFF
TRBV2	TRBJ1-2	CASSERTGNYGYTF
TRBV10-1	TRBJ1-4	CASRGRAVNEKLFF
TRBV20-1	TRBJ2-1	CSASFGTEPPEQFF
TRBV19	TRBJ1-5	CASSIGGSNQPQHF
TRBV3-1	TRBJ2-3	CASSQEGKRGTDTQYF
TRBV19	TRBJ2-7	CASSPGQTLGQYF
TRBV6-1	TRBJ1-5	CASSRRHIGDQPQHF
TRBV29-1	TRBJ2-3	CSADPHTDTQYF
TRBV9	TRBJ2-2	CASTPEGLAVVTGELFF
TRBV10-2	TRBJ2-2	CASGRVEELFF
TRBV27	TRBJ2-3	CASSIRLVSHRDTQYF
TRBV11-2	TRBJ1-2	CASSPRVDYGYTF
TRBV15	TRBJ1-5	CATSRGPGGNSNQPQHF